Listed here are 21 T cell receptor beta chains from one sample, sequenced in a study of regulatory T cells in long-lasting Graves disease. Sequencing libraries for TCR beta were prepared with iRepertoire HTBI primers and Arm-PCR of CDR3 regions. TCRdb ran MiXCR on the multiplex PCR reads and lists one entry per CDR3 protein. Of approximately 400,000 distinct CDR3 sequences listed, 23% are singletons. Sample time point: persistent/refractory GD, antithyroid drugs over 5 years with positive TRAb. There was RNA extracted from PBMCs, and the TCR library was made from it. The sample consisted of peripheral blood mononuclear cells (PBMCs), taken when the disease was refractory, from a patient treated with antithyroid drugs. The source of these receptors is a female donor with Graves disease.

The chain uses TRBV19 and TRBJ2-2, with D possibly TRBD1 on 6 matching bases. This CDR3 has 12 residues. The V end lost 11 bases, the J end lost 8 bases, and 15 bases lay between the germline ends. Germline CDR1 is LNHDA and CDR2 is SQIVND (reference sequence). CDR3 DNA: TGTGCCGGGGGCAGGACGACGGGGGAGCTGTTTTTT. This encodes CAGGRTTGELFF. Supplemented by reference TRBV19 and TRBJ2-2, the full variable domain reads DGGITQSPKYLFRKEGQNVTLSCEQNLNHDAMYWYRQDPGQGLRLIYYSQIVNDFQKGDIAEGYSVSREKKESFPLTVTSAQKNPTAFYLCAGGRTTGELFFGEGSRLTVL.

The rearrangement links TRBV29-1 to TRBJ2-4; perhaps TRBD2 as D (5 bases). The CDR3 totals 13 residues. V shed 0 bases and J shed 6 bases, with 9 bases lying between them. Looked up from germline, CDR1 is SQVTM and CDR2 is ANQGSEA. The CDR3 nucleotides are TGCAGCGTTGAAGAGGGCGGGTTAAACATTCAGTACTTC. This codes for CSVEEGGLNIQYF. Full variable domain (rest looked up from reference TRBV29-1 and TRBJ2-4): SAVISQKPSRDICQRGTSLTIQCQVDSQVTMMFWYRQQPGQSLTLIATANQGSEATYESGFVIDKFPISRPNLTFSTLTVSNMSPEDSSIYLCSVEEGGLNIQYFGAGTRLSVL.

This clonotype was seen at least ten times. V usage is TRBV2 and J usage is TRBJ2-5; D unresolved. Germline lookup yields CDR1 SNHLY and CDR2 FYNNEI. The CDR3 is 14 residues long. V dropped 4 bases and J dropped 1 base, with 10 bases sitting between them. The CDR3 loop is CASSAETVQETQYF. The CDR3 bases are TGTGCCAGCAGTGCGGAGACCGTCCAAGAGACCCAGTACTTC. Looking up the rest from reference TRBV2 and TRBJ2-5 gives the full variable domain: EPEVTQTPSHQVTQMGQEVILRCVPISNHLYFYWYRQILGQKVEFLVSFYNNEISEKSEIFDDQFSVERPDGSNFTLKIRSTKLEDSAMYFCASSAETVQETQYFGPGTRLLVL.

This clonotype was seen repeatedly, ten times or more. The V and J genes are TRBV27 and TRBJ2-2; TRBD2 aligns across 10 bases. Germline V gene sequence: CDR1 MNHEY, CDR2 SMNVEV (reference sequence). This CDR3 spans 15 amino acids. V lost 8 bases to trimming and J lost 8 bases; unmatched junction nucleotides: 11. The CDR3 spells CASLSGRASGGELFF. The CDR3, as DNA: TGTGCCAGCCTCAGCGGGAGGGCCTCAGGAGGGGAGCTGTTTTTT.

In this sample, this clonotype turned up many times. The chain couples TRBV12-3 or TRBV12-4 to TRBJ2-7; D unresolved. V was shortened by 3 bases and J by 5 bases, with 8 bases between the two germline ends. The CDR3 extends over 12 amino acids. For the CDR3, the DNA is TGTGCCAGCAGTTTGTCTATTAACGAGCAGTACTTC. Protein product: CASSLSINEQYF.

The chain is built from TRBV2 and TRBJ2-1; TRBD2 agrees at 9 bases. The ends lost 6 bases at V and 3 bases at J; junction bases unmatched: 6. This CDR3 has 15 residues. CDR1 and CDR2 (germline): SNHLY, FYNNEI. The CDR3 sequence: CASSQGGRGYNEQFF. The CDR3 DNA reads as TGTGCCAGCAGCCAAGGCGGGAGGGGCTACAATGAGCAGTTCTTC.

V is TRBV7-2 and J is TRBJ2-5; perhaps TRBD1 as D (6 bases). The CDR3 has 11 residues. Trimming cost V 5 bases and J 8 bases, with 9 bases left between them. Per germline, CDR1 SGHTA and CDR2 FQGNSA. CDR3: CASSPGVTQYF. CDR3 in DNA: TGTGCCAGCAGCCCAGGGGTTACCCAGTACTTC.

This rearrangement joins TRBV28 to TRBJ2-2; tentatively, D is TRBD2 (6 bases). The CDR3 loop spans 15 amino acids. Germline V gene lookup returns CDR1 MDHEN and CDR2 SYDVKM. V was shortened by 7 bases and J by 2 bases, with 14 bases between the two germline ends. The CDR3 loop reads CASKLTGLNTGELFF. The CDR3 coding sequence is TGTGCCAGCAAATTAACCGGACTAAACACCGGGGAGCTGTTTTTT.

V gene TRBV19 combines with J gene TRBJ1-5, with D unclear. The CDR3 length is 16 residues. Germline V gene data show CDR1 as LNHDA and CDR2 as SQIVND (reference sequence). The ends were cut back, 1 base at V and 6 bases at J, with 16 bases in the middle. The CDR3 DNA is TGTGCCAGTAGTATAGTTTCGCTCCTTAAGGCTCAGCCCCAGCATTTT. Residues: CASSIVSLLKAQPQHF.

V is TRBV24-1 and J is TRBJ1-2; D perhaps matches TRBD1 (6 bases). This CDR3 has 14 amino acids. The ends were cut back, 4 bases at V and 1 base at J, with 9 bases in the middle. Germline CDR1 reads KGHDR; CDR2 reads SFDVKD. CDR3 sequence: CATSDRGRNYGYTF. As DNA, the CDR3 is TGTGCCACCAGTGACAGGGGACGTAACTATGGCTACACCTTC.

V gene TRBV9 combines with J gene TRBJ1-2; no definite D call. The CDR3 consists of 15 residues. Trimming took 0 bases from V and 4 from J, leaving 13 bases between them. The germline V gene encodes CDR1 SGDLS and CDR2 YYNGEE. CDR3 residues: CASSVAPGPSYGYTF. Here the CDR3 DNA reads TGTGCCAGCAGCGTAGCTCCGGGTCCTTCCTATGGCTACACCTTC.

This chain uses TRBV11-2 with TRBJ1-5, with no clear D. Germline V gene lookup returns CDR1 SGHAT and CDR2 FQNNGV. The CDR3 extends over 16 amino acids. The V and J ends lost 5 bases and 4 bases respectively, with 18 bases between them. CDR3 in DNA: TGTGCCAGCAGCCAAGATCCAGGTCCTCTTAATCAGCCCCAGCATTTT. Translating it yields CASSQDPGPLNQPQHF.

This clonotype showed up just a few times. The V call is TRBV6-2 or TRBV6-3, the J call TRBJ2-7, with 7 bases fitting TRBD1. Germline V CDR1 and CDR2: MNHEY, SVGEGT. This CDR3 comprises 17 residues. J was trimmed by 3 bases and V by 0 bases; bases with no gene match: 11. The CDR3 protein is CASSYSHLGRGNYEQYF. The CDR3, as DNA: TGTGCCAGCAGTTACTCGCACCTGGGCAGGGGGAACTACGAGCAGTACTTC.

On this clonotype: A read error may produce the germline difference seen at one junction end. The rearrangement uses TRBV2 and TRBJ2-7; TRBD1 matches at 9 bases. The CDR3 extends over 13 amino acids. Germline-derived CDR1 and CDR2 are SNHLY and FYNNEI. CDR3 DNA sequence: TGTGCCAGCGGGGGACAGGGCGCCTACGAGCGGTACTTC. This sequence encodes CASGGQGAYERYF.

At least ten counts were recorded for this clonotype. J is TRBJ1-2 and V is TRBV28; TRBD1 might be the D (6 bases). The CDR3 length is 14 residues. V gave up 6 bases and J gave up 2 bases, with 13 bases separating them. The germline gives CDR1 MDHEN, CDR2 SYDVKM. The DNA for the CDR3 is TGTGCCAGCAGATCGGACAGACTCAACTATGGCTACACCTTC. Translation gives CASRSDRLNYGYTF.

J is TRBJ1-4 and V is TRBV5-1; D is perhaps TRBD1 (5 bases). Germline CDR1 reads SGHRS; CDR2 reads YFSETQ. Trimming shortened V by 4 bases and J by 7 bases, and 14 bases separated the two germline ends. The CDR3 length is 14 residues. CDR3 bases: TGCGCCAGCAGCCAATGGGGCGGGAGTGAAAAACTGTTTTTT. This encodes CASSQWGGSEKLFF.

The gene calls are TRBV27 and TRBJ2-2, with D hard to call. Germline lookup yields CDR1 MNHEY and CDR2 SMNVEV (reference sequence). The V gene lost 4 bases and the J gene lost 0 bases, with 18 bases spanning the gap. The CDR3 consists of 18 residues. CDR3 sequence (DNA): TGTGCCAGCAGTTCAACCCCACGGGCGATGACGAACACCGGGGAGCTGTTTTTT. It is translated as CASSSTPRAMTNTGELFF.

V gene TRBV6-2 or TRBV6-3 combines with J gene TRBJ2-3; TRBD2 matches at 7 bases. The CDR3 is made up of 15 amino acids. The J segment lost 5 bases and the V segment lost 3 bases, leaving 8 bases of the junction unmatched. CDR1 is MNHEY, CDR2 SVGEGT, per germline. The CDR3 bases are TGTGCCAGCAGTTATAGCGGCGGGAGCGAAGATACGCAGTATTTT. Translation: CASSYSGGSEDTQYF.

This clonotype was observed a few times. The V call is TRBV20-1, the J call TRBJ2-2; D perhaps matches TRBD2 (5 bases). This CDR3 has 16 amino acids. CDR1 is DFQATT, CDR2 SNEGSKA, per germline (reference sequence). V lost 0 bases, J lost 2 bases, and 13 bases lay in between. Here the CDR3 DNA reads TGCAGTGCTAGAGATTTGAAGCGGACCAACACCGGGGAGCTGTTTTTT. Encoded protein: CSARDLKRTNTGELFF.

The genes are TRBV30 and TRBJ2-7; 9 nucleotides line up with TRBD1. This CDR3 contains 14 residues. J gave up 3 bases and V 3 bases, and 6 bases lay outside the gene matches. Germline V gene data show CDR1 as GTSNPN and CDR2 as SVGIG (reference sequence). In nucleotides, the CDR3 is TGTGCCTGGAGCAGGGACAGGGACTTCTACGAGCAGTACTTC. Its protein product is CAWSRDRDFYEQYF.

In the case of this clonotype: A single base is all that separates this from a far larger clone, so a read error is likely. The chain employs TRBV7-2 and TRBJ2-2; D remains unclear. Trimming stripped 5 bases from V and 2 bases from J, with 3 bases between. Germline values: CDR1 SGHTA, CDR2 FQGNSA. The CDR3 extends over 12 amino acids. CDR3 sequence: CASSINTGELFF. DNA of the CDR3: TGTGCCAGCAGCATAAACACCGGGGAGCTGTTTTTT. The full variable domain, its missing parts supplied by reference TRBV7-2 and TRBJ2-2, is GAGVSQSPSNKVTEKGKDVELRCDPISGHTALYWYRQSLGQGLEFLIYFQGNSAPDKSGLPSDRFSAERTGGSVSTLTIQRTQQEDSAVYLCASSINTGELFFGEGSRLTVL.